These 20 T cell receptor beta chains originate from one sample sequenced in a study of OX40 agonist ivuxolimab in advanced cancers. Data came from immunoSEQ multiplex PCR; TCRdb stores just in-frame clones and leaves some out. The table lists about 93,000 clones, roughly nine tenths of them singletons. The sample in question was CD4+ or CD8+ T cells sorted from blood, obtained in a trial of the OX40 agonist ivuxolimab. These receptors all stem from an adult with an advanced solid tumor such as melanoma, head and neck, liver or kidney cancer.

Details on this clone: This sample includes further DNA sequences coding for the same CDR3. The chain links TRBV7-3 to TRBJ2-5; tentative D call: TRBD2 (7 bases). Deletions cut 3 bases from V and 5 bases from J, with 13 bases between. Germline CDR1 and CDR2: SGHTA and FQGTGA. This CDR3 comprises 14 residues. The CDR3 sequence is CASSLGGPRETQYF. The CDR3 nucleotides read TGTGCCAGCAGCTTGGGGGGGCCTAGGGAGACCCAGTACTTC.

The genes are TRBV18 and TRBJ2-7, with 8 bases lining up with TRBD1. Losses at the gene ends were 5 bases for V and 6 bases for J; bases not matched to a gene: 12. The germline V gene encodes CDR1 KGHSH and CDR2 LQKENI. This CDR3 has 15 amino acids. The CDR3 DNA reads TGTGCCAGCTCAGCAGGACAGGGAGGACCCTCCGAGCAGTACTTC. As protein: CASSAGQGGPSEQYF.

The CDR3 loop is CASSFIGLSNEQFF. In DNA, the CDR3 is TGTGCCAGCAGCTTTATCGGACTGAGCAATGAGCAGTTCTTC. V is TRBV7-9 and J is TRBJ2-1, with D maybe TRBD2 (5 bases). CDR1 SEHNR and CDR2 FQNEAQ come from the germline V gene (reference sequence). This CDR3 is 14 amino acids long. The V end lost 3 bases, the J end lost 6 bases, and 12 bases lay between the germline ends.

This clone was detected only once. J is TRBJ2-1 and V is TRBV7-2; a possible D gene is TRBD2 (6 bases). The ends were cut back, 5 bases at V and 8 bases at J, with 19 bases in the middle. Germline-derived CDR1 and CDR2 are SGHTA and FQGNSA. This CDR3 region has 15 residues. This chain's CDR3 is CASSDRLVWGDEQFF. CDR3 DNA sequence: TGTGCCAGCAGCGACCGACTAGTTTGGGGCGATGAGCAGTTCTTC.

The CDR3: CASSMVGPPSPGELFF. The CDR3 bases are TGTGCCAGTAGTATGGTCGGGCCTCCGAGCCCCGGGGAGCTGTTTTTT. The genes are TRBV19 and TRBJ2-2; D not resolved. The CDR3 sequence is 16 residues long. The V and J ends lost 3 bases and 6 bases respectively, with 17 bases between them. Germline V lookup: CDR1 LNHDA, CDR2 SQIVND (reference sequence).

The chain recombines TRBV19 with TRBJ2-1, with 11 positions matching TRBD2. V dropped 5 bases and J dropped 10; count of bases not matched to a gene: 19. Per the germline V gene, CDR1 is LNHDA and CDR2 is SQIVND (reference sequence). This CDR3 is 18 amino acids long. CDR3 sequence (DNA): TGTGCCAGTAGTCGGGCAGGGCTTGAAATAGCGGGGGGGCGGGAGCAGTTCTTC. Residues: CASSRAGLEIAGGREQFF.

V usage is TRBV19 and J usage is TRBJ2-4; 7 bases line up with TRBD1. The CDR3 runs 15 residues. After removal of 2 bases from V and 4 bases from J, the junction contained 5 bases not matched to a gene. CDR1 is LNHDA, CDR2 SQIVND, per germline (reference sequence). CDR3 sequence (DNA): TGTGCCAGTAGTATACCAGGGACAGTAAAAAACATTCAGTACTTC. This codes for CASSIPGTVKNIQYF.

The genes are TRBV7-9 and TRBJ2-7, with D unclear. Trimming removed 5 bases from V and 0 bases from J, with 11 bases in between. CDR3 length: 14 amino acids. Germline CDR1 and CDR2: SEHNR and FQNEAQ (reference sequence). CDR3 sequence: CASSQQANSYEQYF. CDR3 coding DNA: TGTGCCAGCAGCCAGCAGGCAAACTCCTACGAGCAGTACTTC.

For this clone: Relative to the germline gene, one junction end is altered; a read error may explain this. V and J are TRBV5-1 and TRBJ2-2, with D perhaps assigned TRBD1 or TRBD2 (5 bases each). Germline V gene lookup returns CDR1 SGHRS and CDR2 YFSETQ. This CDR3 has 16 residues. CDR3 residues: CASSLSAGANPGELFF. For the CDR3, the DNA is TGCGCCAGCAGCTTGTCTGCCGGGGCGAACCCCGGGGAGCTGTTTTTT.

The chain is built from TRBV6-5 and TRBJ1-1; TRBD1 matches at 10 bases. CDR1 is MNHEY and CDR2 is SVGAGI in the germline V gene. V lost 6 bases, J lost 5 bases, and 9 bases stayed unmatched. This CDR3 comprises 15 residues. This CDR3 reads CASSQWGQGRTEAFF. Written as DNA, the CDR3 is TGTGCCAGCAGCCAATGGGGACAGGGGCGTACTGAAGCTTTCTTT.

This chain uses TRBV10-3 with TRBJ1-3, with 7 bases matching TRBD1. V lost 7 bases, J lost 2 bases, and 2 bases stayed unmatched. The CDR3 is 13 residues long. Germline CDR1 and CDR2: ENHRY and SYGVKD. Written as DNA, the CDR3 is TGTGCCATCAATCAGGGGGCTGGAAACACCATATATTTT. It is translated as CAINQGAGNTIYF.

This chain links TRBV4-2 with TRBJ2-7, with 8 bases aligning to TRBD2. The J segment lost 0 bases and the V segment lost 3 bases, leaving 4 bases of the junction unmatched. CDR1 is LGHNA, CDR2 YNFKEQ, per germline. This CDR3 contains 15 residues. CDR3 amino acids: CASSQISGDSYEQYF. DNA for the CDR3: TGTGCCAGCAGCCAGATTAGCGGGGACTCCTACGAGCAGTACTTC.

The rearrangement uses TRBV7-3 and TRBJ2-1, with D possibly matching TRBD1 (6 bases). The V gene's germline CDR1 is SGHTA and CDR2 FQGTGA. The CDR3 covers 14 residues. The V end lost 1 base, the J end lost 8 bases, and 12 bases lay between the germline ends. The CDR3 sequence: CASSLNPGAYEQFF. The CDR3 region has the DNA TGTGCCAGCAGCTTAAACCCAGGGGCTTATGAGCAGTTCTTC.

The V call is TRBV19, the J call TRBJ2-1, with 9 bases identical to TRBD2. This CDR3 comprises 15 residues. Germline values: CDR1 LNHDA, CDR2 SQIVND (reference sequence). V was pared by 1 base and J by 9 bases, with 7 bases of the junction left unmatched. CDR3: CASSIVSGSGIEQFF. CDR3 sequence (DNA): TGTGCCAGTAGTATAGTTAGCGGGAGTGGCATTGAGCAGTTCTTC.

This clone has just one count. The same CDR3 arises from other DNA sequences in this sample as well. The chain combines TRBV5-1 with TRBJ2-3; D gene uncertain. Trimming pared 0 bases from V and 0 bases from J, leaving 8 bases between. The CDR3 runs 15 residues. Germline V CDR1 and CDR2: SGHRS, YFSETQ. The CDR3 loop reads CASSLAGTSTDTQYF. The CDR3 bases are TGCGCCAGCAGCTTGGCCGGCACTAGCACAGATACGCAGTATTTT.

CDR3 region: CAISDRGVEKLFF. In DNA, the CDR3 is TGTGCCATCTCGGACAGGGGGGTCGAAAAACTGTTTTTT. The genes are TRBV10-3 and TRBJ1-4; TRBD1 matches 10 bases. The germline V gene encodes CDR1 ENHRY and CDR2 SYGVKD. There are 13 residues in the CDR3. The V segment lost 8 bases and the J segment 8 bases; nucleotides outside the gene matches: 5.

V and J are TRBV6-4 and TRBJ2-7, with D tentatively TRBD1 (6 bases). CDR1 is MRHNA, CDR2 SNTAGT, per germline. This CDR3 is built from 15 residues. V lost 4 bases and J lost 2, with 15 bases in between. CDR3 nucleotide sequence: TGTGCCAGCAGTGTGCGAGGGGGTGAGACCTACGAGCAGTACTTC. Protein product: CASSVRGGETYEQYF.

This chain joins TRBV5-1 and TRBJ2-2, with 10 bases identical to TRBD1. Germline assignment: CDR1 SGHRS and CDR2 YFSETQ. Unmatched junction bases numbered 13, after V lost 4 bases and J lost 1 base. The CDR3 is made up of 19 amino acids. The CDR3: CASSLSPGTGDENTGELFF. Here the CDR3 DNA reads TGCGCCAGCAGCCTATCCCCCGGGACAGGGGACGAGAACACCGGGGAGCTGTTTTTT.

The rearrangement links TRBV5-1 to TRBJ2-3; D not resolved. Per the germline V gene, CDR1 is SGHRS and CDR2 is YFSETQ. The V end lost 5 bases, the J end lost 4 bases, and 11 bases lay between the germline ends. The CDR3 runs 13 residues. CDR3 region: CASSPESPDTQYF. Here the CDR3 DNA reads TGCGCCAGCAGTCCCGAATCCCCAGATACGCAGTATTTT.

The CDR3 region has the DNA TGTGCCAGCAGCTTAGCCGGGGACGGGGAGCTGTTTTTT. It is translated as CASSLAGDGELFF. The gene calls are TRBV7-9 and TRBJ2-2, with D possibly matching TRBD2 (5 bases). The germline V and J ends were trimmed by 0 bases and 7 bases, with 6 bases remaining between them. CDR3 length: 13 residues. Germline lookup yields CDR1 SEHNR and CDR2 FQNEAQ (reference sequence).